A single sample gave rise to the 32 T cell receptor beta chains below, sequenced in a study of T cell responses to AZD1222 COVID-19 vaccine. Measured with immunoSEQ multiplex PCR; TCRdb has only the in-frame clones, and not every one. The repertoire holds 120,000 to 150,000 clones, around 93% seen once, with 2.5% to 3% in the top ten. The sequencing here drew on peripheral blood, taken on day 0 of AZD1222 vaccination. The source is an adult in good health.

The chain links TRBV5-6 to TRBJ2-1; 13 bases map to TRBD2. Germline V gene lookup returns CDR1 SGHDT and CDR2 YYEEEE. The CDR3 spans 16 residues. The V and J ends lost 1 base and 4 bases, in that order; junction bases with no gene match: 2. As DNA, the CDR3 is TGTGCCAGCAGCTTGACACTAGCGGGAGGGTACAATGAGCAGTTCTTC. As protein: CASSLTLAGGYNEQFF.

The V gene is TRBV7-9, the J gene TRBJ1-2; D is unclear. The CDR3 length is 15 residues. CDR1 and CDR2 (germline): SEHNR, FQNEAQ (reference sequence). V lost 3 bases to trimming and J lost 1 base, with 12 bases between them. CDR3 residues: CASSFLPPDNYGYTF. The CDR3 bases are TGTGCCAGCAGCTTCTTACCTCCAGATAACTATGGCTACACCTTC. Full variable domain (remainder filled in from reference TRBV7-9 and TRBJ1-2): DTGVSQNPRHKITKRGQNVTFRCDPISEHNRLYWYRQTLGQGPEFLTYFQNEAQLEKSRLLSDRFSAERPKGSFSTLEIQRTEQGDSAMYLCASSFLPPDNYGYTFGSGTRLTVV.

The chain carries TRBV7-9 and TRBJ2-3; 12 bases agree with TRBD2. There are 17 residues in the CDR3. J lost 0 bases, V lost 5 bases, and 6 bases had no gene match. Germline V gene sequence: CDR1 SEHNR, CDR2 FQNEAQ (reference sequence). CDR3 sequence reads: CASSRLAGVWSTDTQYF. The CDR3 DNA is TGTGCCAGCAGCAGACTAGCGGGAGTGTGGAGCACAGATACGCAGTATTTT.

The CDR3 DNA follows: TGCGCCAGCAGCTTGAGTCTAGCGGACGAGCAGTTCTTC. This gives the protein CASSLSLADEQFF. This rearrangement joins TRBV5-1 to TRBJ2-1; 7 bases align to TRBD2. Germline-derived CDR1 and CDR2 are SGHRS and YFSETQ. Trimming removed 1 base from V and 10 bases from J; junction bases left unmatched: 5. The CDR3 is 13 residues long.

The chain employs TRBV19 and TRBJ2-1, with no clear D. CDR3 length: 11 residues. Germline assignment: CDR1 LNHDA and CDR2 SQIVND (reference sequence). V dropped 1 base and J dropped 9 bases, with 4 bases sitting between them. CDR3 sequence reads: CASSIGLEQFF. The CDR3 nucleotides read TGTGCCAGTAGTATAGGGCTTGAGCAGTTCTTC. The full variable domain, in which reference TRBV19 and TRBJ2-1 provide the parts outside the CDR3, is DGGITQSPKYLFRKEGQNVTLSCEQNLNHDAMYWYRQDPGQGLRLIYYSQIVNDFQKGDIAEGYSVSREKKESFPLTVTSAQKNPTAFYLCASSIGLEQFFGPGTRLTVL.

This chain connects TRBV4-1 to TRBJ2-1, with D tentatively TRBD1 (5 bases). V lost 6 bases and J 8 bases, leaving 17 bases between the germline ends. CDR3 length: 14 amino acids. Germline V gene sequence: CDR1 MGHRA, CDR2 YSYEKL. Here the CDR3 DNA reads TGCGCCAGCAGGGACACCGGGCTCCGGCATGAGCAGTTCTTC. As protein: CASRDTGLRHEQFF.

The gene calls are TRBV15 and TRBJ2-3, with 7 positions matching TRBD2. This CDR3 contains 16 residues. CDR1 and CDR2 (germline): LNHNV, YYDKDF (reference sequence). V was pared by 0 bases and J by 4 bases, with 7 bases of the junction left unmatched. The CDR3 DNA reads as TGTGCCACCAGCAGAGATGCGCTGGGGGGGGCAGATACGCAGTATTTT. Its protein product is CATSRDALGGADTQYF.

In DNA form, the CDR3 reads TGTGCCAGCAGCAGGGACCTCTACAATGAGCAGTTCTTC. It codes for CASSRDLYNEQFF. The rearrangement links TRBV7-3 to TRBJ2-1, with D perhaps matching TRBD1 or TRBD2 (5 bases each). CDR3 length: 13 amino acids. V lost 5 bases to trimming and J lost 3 bases, with 8 bases between them. The germline CDR1 and CDR2 sequences are SGHTA and FQGTGA. Using reference TRBV7-3 and TRBJ2-1 for the parts outside the CDR3, the full variable domain is GAGVSQTPSNKVTEKGKYVELRCDPISGHTALYWYRQSLGQGPEFLIYFQGTGAADDSGLPNDRFFAVRPEGSVSTLKIQRTERGDSAVYLCASSRDLYNEQFFGPGTRLTVL.

This chain joins TRBV9 and TRBJ1-6; D may be TRBD1 (5 bases). The CDR3 is 16 amino acids. Per germline, CDR1 SGDLS and CDR2 YYNGEE. Trimming took off 4 bases at V and 3 bases at J, with 14 bases between the two ends. The CDR3 reads CASSPRDGHYNSPLHF. CDR3 DNA sequence: TGTGCCAGCAGCCCCCGGGACGGCCACTATAATTCACCCCTCCACTTT.

In its sample, this clone was seen a few times. The chain carries TRBV11-2 and TRBJ1-2; 10 bases align to TRBD1. The CDR3 spans 15 residues. V trimming: 4 bases; J trimming: 4 bases; junction bases outside the gene matches: 6. The germline V gene has CDR1 SGHAT and CDR2 FQNNGV. Written as DNA, the CDR3 is TGTGCCAGCAGCTCCGGGACAGGGGTTCCCTATGGCTACACCTTC. This codes for CASSSGTGVPYGYTF.

Written as DNA, the CDR3 is TGTGCCAGCAGCGTAGACCAGCCGGGCACCGGGGAGCTGTTTTTT. Amino acids: CASSVDQPGTGELFF. This chain uses TRBV9 with TRBJ2-2; D unresolved. The V gene lost 0 bases and the J gene lost 4 bases, with 10 bases spanning the gap. The CDR3 sequence is 15 residues long. The V gene's germline CDR1 is SGDLS and CDR2 YYNGEE.

The table lists this clone with a count of one. The chain is built from TRBV5-1 and TRBJ1-4; 7 bases align to TRBD1. The CDR3 runs 14 residues. Germline trimming cut 4 bases from V and 5 bases from J; bases unmatched to any gene: 5. The germline gives CDR1 SGHRS, CDR2 YFSETQ. CDR3 loop: CASSIRGANEKLFF. CDR3 DNA: TGCGCCAGCAGCATCAGGGGGGCGAATGAAAAACTGTTTTTT.

This chain joins TRBV9 and TRBJ1-2, with a weak D call TRBD1 (5 bases). The CDR3 is 15 amino acids. Germline V gene lookup returns CDR1 SGDLS and CDR2 YYNGEE. V was clipped by 3 bases and J by 6 bases, with 18 bases between them. The CDR3 coding sequence is TGTGCCAGCAGCGGAAGGGGAAAGGGGCGAGATGGCTACACCTTC. Its translation is CASSGRGKGRDGYTF.

The V and J genes are TRBV28 and TRBJ2-5; D possibly corresponds to TRBD1 (5 bases). V dropped 10 bases and J dropped 1 base, with 19 bases sitting between them. In germline, CDR1 is MDHEN, CDR2 SYDVKM. The CDR3 spans 15 residues. DNA for the CDR3: TGTGCCACGAATCGACAGACAACGACCCAAGAGACCCAGTACTTC. Its translation: CATNRQTTTQETQYF.

The chain combines TRBV16 with TRBJ1-1; no clear D gene. The germline V gene encodes CDR1 KGHSY and CDR2 FQNENV. The CDR3 spans 13 residues. V was pared by 3 bases and J by 1 base, with 6 bases between. The CDR3 sequence is CASSHQSNTEAFF. CDR3 coding DNA: TGTGCCAGCAGCCACCAGTCGAACACTGAAGCTTTCTTT.

The chain joins TRBV7-9 to TRBJ2-3; a possible D gene is TRBD2 (5 bases). Germline V gene sequence: CDR1 SEHNR, CDR2 FQNEAQ (reference sequence). The CDR3 is made up of 14 amino acids. V lost 5 bases and J lost 2, with 11 bases in between. The CDR3 bases are TGTGCCAGCAGCCTTAGGGAGTTCACAGATACGCAGTATTTT. Translation gives CASSLREFTDTQYF.

V usage is TRBV20-1 and J usage is TRBJ1-2; D is possibly TRBD1 (5 bases). Per the germline V gene, CDR1 is DFQATT and CDR2 is SNEGSKA (reference sequence). The CDR3 spans 14 residues. V shed 3 bases and J shed 6 bases, with 17 bases lying between them. CDR3 sequence: CSASQGASTHGYTF. For the CDR3, the DNA is TGCAGTGCTAGTCAAGGGGCCTCTACCCATGGCTACACCTTC.

This clone was seen just once. The chain recombines TRBV11-3 with TRBJ2-7; the match to TRBD1 covers 10 bases. The CDR3 loop spans 14 amino acids. Germline CDR1 reads SGHNT; CDR2 reads YENEEA. With V trimmed by 3 bases and J by 3 bases, 2 bases remained unmatched. CDR3 amino acids: CASSLRTGGYEQYF. The CDR3 nucleotides are TGTGCCAGCAGCTTGAGGACAGGGGGCTACGAGCAGTACTTC.

This clone was seen only once. The chain employs TRBV5-8 and TRBJ1-5; the D is unclear. Between the trimmed V and J ends, which lost 2 bases and 7 bases, there was a span of 4 bases. This CDR3 has 11 residues. The germline CDR1 and CDR2 sequences are SGHTS and YDEGEE. The chain's CDR3 is CASSLDQPQHF. The CDR3 DNA reads TGTGCCAGCAGCTTAGACCAGCCCCAGCATTTT.

This chain joins TRBV3-1 (or the pseudogene TRBV3-2) and TRBJ1-3; D remains unclear. The V gene's germline CDR1 is LGHDT and CDR2 YNNKEL (reference sequence). The CDR3 loop spans 12 amino acids. Trimming pared 10 bases from V and 0 bases from J, leaving 7 bases between. This CDR3 is CATGSSGNTIYF. The CDR3 coding sequence is TGTGCCACCGGTAGCTCTGGAAACACCATATATTTT.

The CDR3 nucleotides are TGTGCCAGCAGCTTATACGCCTCCTACGAGCAGTACTTC. Translation gives CASSLYASYEQYF. The chain combines TRBV11-2 with TRBJ2-7, with D unresolved. From germline, CDR1 is SGHAT and CDR2 FQNNGV. V lost 2 bases and J 0 bases, leaving 5 bases between the germline ends. This CDR3 comprises 13 residues. The entire variable domain, with the rest obtained from reference TRBV11-2 and TRBJ2-7, is as follows: EAGVAQSPRYKIIEKRQSVAFWCNPISGHATLYWYQQILGQGPKLLIQFQNNGVVDDSQLPKDRFSAERLKGVDSTLKIQPAKLEDSAVYLCASSLYASYEQYFGPGTRLTVT.

This clone came up once. The CDR3 nucleotides are TGTGCCAGCAGTTCGCGCCCGGGGACAGGACTTTTCGAGCAGTACTTC. Encoded protein: CASSSRPGTGLFEQYF. The chain recombines TRBV6-5 with TRBJ2-7; 8 bases match TRBD1. The trim removed 4 bases at V and 6 bases at J, leaving 14 bases unmatched. Germline V CDR1 and CDR2: MNHEY, SVGAGI. CDR3 size: 16 residues.

The chain has TRBV19 and TRBJ1-2; the D gene is possibly TRBD1 (6 bases). Trimming cost V 1 base and J 3 bases, with 12 bases left between them. The V gene's germline CDR1 is LNHDA and CDR2 SQIVND (reference sequence). This CDR3 spans 15 amino acids. The CDR3: CASSIGPDSYYGYTF. Written as DNA, the CDR3 is TGTGCCAGTAGTATAGGTCCGGACAGTTACTATGGCTACACCTTC.

The chain carries TRBV28 and TRBJ2-1; no clear D gene. Germline V gene data show CDR1 as MDHEN and CDR2 as SYDVKM. V lost 5 bases, J lost 8 bases, and 7 bases lay in between. The CDR3 is 11 amino acids. DNA of the CDR3: TGTGCCAGCAGTCTCCAGGATGAGCAGTTCTTC. This translates into CASSLQDEQFF.

The chain has TRBV28 and TRBJ1-2; perhaps TRBD1 as D (5 bases). Germline V gives CDR1 MDHEN, CDR2 SYDVKM. Trimming took off 7 bases at V and 4 bases at J, with 19 bases between the two ends. The length of the CDR3 is 15 residues. The CDR3 reads CASTTGPSQPYGYTF. The CDR3 nucleotides are TGTGCCAGCACCACGGGACCGTCTCAACCCTATGGCTACACCTTC.

This clone appeared once. The chain joins TRBV28 to TRBJ2-5; no reliable D call. V was trimmed by 3 bases and J by 0 bases, leaving 8 bases between them. The length of the CDR3 is 14 residues. Germline V CDR1 and CDR2: MDHEN, SYDVKM. The chain's CDR3 is CASSFRHNQETQYF. The CDR3 DNA reads TGTGCCAGCAGTTTTAGGCATAACCAAGAGACCCAGTACTTC.

This clone was seen just once. The V and J genes are TRBV10-2 and TRBJ2-2; TRBD1 is a possible D gene (6 bases). This CDR3 is built from 15 residues. CDR1 and CDR2 from the germline V gene are WSHSY and SAAADI. Deletions cut 3 bases from V and 4 bases from J, with 12 bases between. The DNA of the CDR3 is TGCGCCAGCAGTGAAGGGACACCTCGCACCGGGGAGCTGTTTTTT. It is translated as CASSEGTPRTGELFF.

The chain combines TRBV10-2 with TRBJ2-3, with 8 bases that match TRBD2. V dropped 0 bases and J dropped 2; count of bases not matched to a gene: 13. Germline CDR1 and CDR2: WSHSY and SAAADI. The CDR3 is 19 residues long. The CDR3 spells CASSESTRFSGDNTDTQYF. CDR3 nucleotides: TGCGCCAGCAGTGAGTCGACTCGGTTTAGCGGGGACAACACAGATACGCAGTATTTT.

The gene calls are TRBV21-1 and TRBJ1-6. TRBV21-1 is labeled a pseudogene. The CDR3 is 16 residues long. CDR3 DNA: TGTGCCAGCAGCCCCAGAGGAGGCCGGAGTAATTCACCCCTCCACTTT. Translating gives CASSPRGGRSNSPLHF.

The CDR3 bases are TGTGCCAGCCGGACTAGCGGGAGTTTCTTCGATGAGCAGTTCTTC. It codes for CASRTSGSFFDEQFF. The chain uses TRBV7-9 and TRBJ2-1; TRBD2 aligns across 13 bases. Germline trimming cut 8 bases from V and 8 bases from J; bases unmatched to any gene: 9. Germline lookup yields CDR1 SEHNR and CDR2 FQNEAQ (reference sequence). This CDR3 has 15 residues.

The gene calls are TRBV7-9 and TRBJ1-6, with D tentatively TRBD1 (6 bases). The germline V gene encodes CDR1 SEHNR and CDR2 FQNEAQ (reference sequence). The V gene lost 8 bases and the J gene lost 7 bases, with 9 bases spanning the gap. The CDR3 runs to 12 residues. CDR3 nucleotide sequence: TGTGCCAGCCGGGACAAGAATTCACCCCTCCACTTT. As protein: CASRDKNSPLHF.

In its sample, this clone was seen a few times. The CDR3 bases are TGTGCCAGCAACTCCTATTCTGGGGCCAACGTCCTGACTTTC. This translates into CASNSYSGANVLTF. The chain combines TRBV2 with TRBJ2-6; D not resolved. The germline V gene has CDR1 SNHLY and CDR2 FYNNEI. The ends were cut back, 7 bases at V and 1 base at J, with 8 bases in the middle. The CDR3 has 14 residues.